The rows below give T cell receptor beta chains drawn from one sample of a study of cytomegalovirus exposure and HLA in healthy donors. Produced via immunoSEQ multiplex PCR; TCRdb's table is partial and in-frame only. The sample lists about 160,000 clones, 65% to 85% occurring once. Material: PBMCs. These TCRs come from a male donor in good health and CMV-seronegative. CDR3s include the opening cysteine and the closing phenylalanine or tryptophan. Fields, in order: V gene, J gene, CDR3 length, clone size, D gene, CDR3 DNA, CDR3 protein. D genes are given only for firm matches. Where a row states a size, it is once, few, many or the class of an expanded clone; other rows omit it.

TRBV4-2	TRBJ2-7	16	.	TRBD2	TGTGCCAGCAGCCAATATAGGACTAGCGGGAGTGACGAGCAGTACTTC	CASSQYRTSGSDEQYF
TRBV28	TRBJ2-7	12	.	.	TGTGCCAGCAGTCTTCCACTAGGGGAGCAGTACTTC	CASSLPLGEQYF
TRBV7-2	TRBJ2-1	14	.	.	TGTGCCAGCAGCTTAGGGGGCGAACTAAATGAGCAGTTCTTC	CASSLGGELNEQFF
TRBV6-1	TRBJ2-7	15	once	TRBD1	TGTGCCAGCAGTGGCAGAAGACAGGGGTCAGGCGAGCAGTACTTC	CASSGRRQGSGEQYF
TRBV6-5	TRBJ1-5	15	few	TRBD1	TGTGCCAGCACTGCGACAGGGGGAGAAAATCAGCCCCAGCATTTT	CASTATGGENQPQHF
TRBV7-2	TRBJ2-7	15	.	TRBD2	TGTGCCAGCAGCTTAGTAGGCGGGGGACCCTACGAGCAGTACTTC	CASSLVGGGPYEQYF
TRBV9	TRBJ1-5	14	.	TRBD1	TGTGCCAGCAGCAGACAGGGGGCGGGACAGCCCCAGCATTTT	CASSRQGAGQPQHF
TRBV6-6	TRBJ2-1	15	.	TRBD1	TGTGCCAGCAGTGTTTTGGGACAGGGGGCAAATGAGCAGTTCTTC	CASSVLGQGANEQFF
TRBV9	TRBJ2-7	14	.	TRBD1	TGTGCCAGCAGCCGGGCTAGGGGGCCCTACGAGCAGTACTTC	CASSRARGPYEQYF
TRBV6-1	TRBJ2-1	20	.	TRBD2	TGTGCCAGCAGTGAAGCTAAGGGACTAGCGGGAGACTCTACCTACAATGAGCAGTTCTTC	CASSEAKGLAGDSTYNEQFF
TRBV28	TRBJ1-3	13	.	.	TGTGCCAGCAGTGAGACACGTGGAAACACCATATATTTT	CASSETRGNTIYF
TRBV28	TRBJ1-5	14	.	.	TGTGCCAGCAACTCTGGGGAGGGCTGGGAGCCCCAGCATTTT	CASNSGEGWEPQHF
TRBV7-2	TRBJ2-5	17	.	TRBD2	TGTGCCAGCAGCTTAGTCGTAGGACTAGCCGGGGGAGAGACCCAGTACTTC	CASSLVVGLAGGETQYF
TRBV6-6	TRBJ2-6	13	few	.	TGTGCCAGCAGTCGTCAGGGGGCCAACGTCCTGACTTTC	CASSRQGANVLTF
TRBV4-1	TRBJ2-7	14	few	.	TGCGCCAGCAGCCAAGTTTTTCGGGGCTACGAGCAGTACTTC	CASSQVFRGYEQYF
TRBV7-2	TRBJ1-5	15	once	.	TGTGCCAGCAGCTTACAGCAGGGGAGGGATCAGCCCCAGCATTTT	CASSLQQGRDQPQHF
TRBV5-4	TRBJ2-3	13	.	.	TGTGCCAGCAGCTTGGAACGGCGGGATACGCAGTATTTT	CASSLERRDTQYF
TRBV9	TRBJ2-7	14	once	.	TGTGCCAGCAGCCCCCGCGGTAACTCCTACGAGCAGTACTTC	CASSPRGNSYEQYF
TRBV15	TRBJ2-3	17	.	.	TGTGCCACCAGCTCTAACCGGGACACCGGAGCTACAGATACGCAGTATTTT	CATSSNRDTGATDTQYF
TRBV28	TRBJ1-1	14	.	.	TGTGCCGATACGGGCGGGACCAAGAACACTGAAGCTTTCTTT	CADTGGTKNTEAFF
TRBV2	TRBJ1-4	18	.	.	TGTGCCAGCAGGGGGGGAATGGGATTGGAGCAGGCAGGAGAAAAACTGTTTTTT	CASRGGMGLEQAGEKLFF
TRBV11-2	TRBJ2-1	16	.	.	TGTGCCAGCAGTTCGCCGAGGGGGGTAGCGGGCGGTGAGCAGTTCTTC	CASSSPRGVAGGEQFF
TRBV19	TRBJ2-7	13	.	TRBD1	TGTGCCAGTGTGGGACAGCCACGGGCCGAGCAGTACTTC	CASVGQPRAEQYF
TRBV2	TRBJ1-2	14	once	TRBD1	TGTGCCAGCAGGCGGACAGGGACTACATATGGCTACACCTTC	CASRRTGTTYGYTF
TRBV6-1	TRBJ2-1	16	once	.	TGTGCCAGCAGTGACCGCGCGGGGGCACTCTACAATGAGCAGTTCTTC	CASSDRAGALYNEQFF
TRBV7-2	TRBJ2-6	16	.	.	TGTGCCAGCAGCCCGAGACAGACCTCTGGGGCCAACGTCCTGACTTTC	CASSPRQTSGANVLTF
TRBV4-1	TRBJ2-3	15	.	TRBD2	TGCGCCAGCAGCCAAGAGCGCGGGACTACGGATACGCAGTATTTT	CASSQERGTTDTQYF
TRBV7-9	TRBJ2-1	15	.	TRBD2	TGTGCCAGCAGCTTACTAGCGGGAGGGCCGGGTGAGCAGTTCTTC	CASSLLAGGPGEQFF
TRBV7-9	TRBJ2-7	12	.	.	TGTTCCAGCAGCCGTCATAGCTACGAGCAGTACTTC	CSSSRHSYEQYF
TRBV14	TRBJ2-7	17	.	TRBD2	TGTGCCAGCAGCCAAAGAGTCGGACTAGCGTTCGCCTACGAGCAGTACTTC	CASSQRVGLAFAYEQYF
TRBV5-1	TRBJ2-1	15	.	TRBD2	TGCGCCAGCAGCTTAACTAGCGGGAGTTACAATGAGCAGTTCTTC	CASSLTSGSYNEQFF
TRBV14	TRBJ1-4	15	.	TRBD1	TGTGCCAGCACCAAAACCAGGGGGCTGGTTGAAAAACTGTTTTTT	CASTKTRGLVEKLFF
TRBV7-2	TRBJ2-7	17	.	TRBD1	TGTGCCAGCAGCTTAGTTGGGGCCAGGGGGCCCTCCTACGAGCAGTACTTC	CASSLVGARGPSYEQYF
TRBV5-1	TRBJ1-2	18	.	TRBD1	TGCGCCAGCAGCTTGTTGGGAGGACAGGGGGCACGCGGCTATGGCTACACCTTC	CASSLLGGQGARGYGYTF
TRBV7-9	TRBJ2-7	16	.	TRBD2	TGTTCCAGCAGCTCAACCCTAGCGGGGCCTTCCTACGAGCAGTACTTC	CSSSSTLAGPSYEQYF
TRBV27	TRBJ2-7	16	.	.	TGTGCCAGCAGTTTAAAACCCCAGGGGTATTTCTACGAGCAGTACTTC	CASSLKPQGYFYEQYF
TRBV28	TRBJ2-1	14	.	TRBD2	TGTGCCAGCAGTTTGAAGGGACTAGTTCATGAGCAGTTCTTC	CASSLKGLVHEQFF
TRBV11-2	TRBJ2-2	17	.	TRBD2	TGTGCCAGCAGGTCTTTAGCGGGGCGAACGAACACCGGGGAGCTGTTTTTT	CASRSLAGRTNTGELFF
TRBV7-2	TRBJ2-7	13	.	.	TGTGCCAGCAGCTTACCGGTCCGCTACGAGCAGTACTTC	CASSLPVRYEQYF
TRBV5-1	TRBJ2-7	16	.	.	TGCGCCAGCAGCGCTTTCCAGGGGGGAAAATCCTACGAGCAGTACTTC	CASSAFQGGKSYEQYF
TRBV7-2	TRBJ2-3	18	once	TRBD1	TGTGCCAGCAGCCCGCAAAAAGGTGGGACAGGGCTGCCAGATACGCAGTATTTT	CASSPQKGGTGLPDTQYF
TRBV11-2	TRBJ1-3	17	.	TRBD1	TGTGCCAGCAGCTTAGACCGGGACAGAGGACGGGCAGACACCATATATTTT	CASSLDRDRGRADTIYF
TRBV29-1	TRBJ2-7	14	.	TRBD1	TGCAGCGCAGGACAGGGGGTCTTCTCCTACGAGCAGTACTTC	CSAGQGVFSYEQYF
TRBV27	TRBJ1-4	17	few	TRBD1	TGTGCCAGCAGTTTATCCCAGACAGAGACAGGGGACGAAAAACTGTTTTTT	CASSLSQTETGDEKLFF
TRBV4-3	TRBJ1-2	14	.	.	TGCGCCAGCAGCCAAGGCCGGAGTAACTATGGCTACACCTTC	CASSQGRSNYGYTF
TRBV11-1	TRBJ2-7	16	.	TRBD2	TGTGCCAGCACCCCTAGCCCCGGGACTAGCGCGCGGGAGCAGTACTTC	CASTPSPGTSAREQYF
TRBV29-1	TRBJ1-4	14	.	TRBD1	TGCAGCGTTTTGGACAGGCGTGTGGGTGAAAAACTGTTTTTT	CSVLDRRVGEKLFF
TRBV19	TRBJ2-5	14	.	TRBD1	TGTGCCAGTAGTTGGTTCACAGGGGCAGAGACCCAGTACTTC	CASSWFTGAETQYF
TRBV7-6	TRBJ2-7	15	.	TRBD2	TGTGCCAGCAGCTTATCGGCTAGCGGGGGGGACGAGCAGTACTTC	CASSLSASGGDEQYF
TRBV7-8	TRBJ2-7	13	.	.	TGTGCCAGCAGCTTAGACAGAAGCTACGAGCAGTACTTC	CASSLDRSYEQYF
TRBV28	TRBJ1-5	15	.	.	TGTGCCAGCAGTTCTCCCTTGGGAGGCAATCAGCCCCAGCATTTT	CASSSPLGGNQPQHF
TRBV14	TRBJ1-1	13	.	.	TGTGCCAGCAGCCAGTCAGGGGTGACTGAAGCTTTCTTT	CASSQSGVTEAFF
TRBV7-9	TRBJ2-5	13	.	.	TGTGCCAGCAGCTTACTCTTTTCAGAGACCCAGTACTTC	CASSLLFSETQYF
TRBV5-3	TRBJ2-1	15	.	TRBD1	TGTGCCAGAAGCTTGGGGCACAGGGGCCAGACTGAGCAGTTCTTC	CARSLGHRGQTEQFF
TRBV2	TRBJ1-1	13	few	.	TGTGCCAGCAGACCCACAGGGTACACTGAAGCTTTCTTT	CASRPTGYTEAFF
TRBV18	TRBJ1-2	13	.	TRBD1	TGTGCCAGCTCACCGAAACAGGGGGTTGGCTACCCCTTC	CASSPKQGVGYPF
TRBV30	TRBJ2-3	11	once	.	TGTGCCTGGAGTGTAATGGGAGCGCAGTATTTT	CAWSVMGAQYF
TRBV7-8	TRBJ1-2	15	.	.	TGTGCCAGCAGCTTAGGGGGGCCAGGGATCTATGGCTACACCTTC	CASSLGGPGIYGYTF
TRBV5-6	TRBJ2-2	14	once	.	TGTGCCAGCAACGGGCAGGGTTCCACCGGGGAGCTGTTTTTT	CASNGQGSTGELFF
TRBV10-3	TRBJ1-1	13	.	.	TGTGCCATCAGTATAGTTGGTGACACTGAAGCTTTCTTT	CAISIVGDTEAFF